Listed below are T cell receptor beta chains from one sample, sequenced in a study of sequential checkpoint blockade in melanoma. Sequenced by immunoSEQ multiplex PCR; TCRdb stores in-frame clones only, minus some. The sample consists of 15,000 to 20,000 clones, roughly 28% of them appearing once. Specimen: tumor tissue (inferred from file names), collected from a patient given nivolumab and ipilimumab in sequence. Receptors were obtained from a human donor with melanoma. CDR3s include the opening cysteine and the closing phenylalanine or tryptophan. The D gene is left open where the match is weak. Size is stated for part of the rows, as once, few or many counts, or as a class when the clone is expanded.

v_gene,abundance,d_gene,j_gene,CDR3aa,CDR3nt
TRBV19,few,TRBD2,TRBJ2-1,CASSTPTSGRNNEQFF,TGTGCCAGTAGTACTCCGACTAGCGGGAGGAATAATGAGCAGTTCTTC
TRBV29-1,.,TRBD1,TRBJ2-7,CSVMGQENSYEQYF,TGCAGCGTTATGGGACAGGAGAATTCCTACGAGCAGTACTTC
TRBV19,.,.,TRBJ1-2,CASSTRDVRGYGYTF,TGTGCCAGTAGTACCCGGGACGTCCGGGGCTATGGCTACACCTTC
TRBV5-1,.,.,TRBJ2-3,CASSLGSSGTTDTQYF,TGCGCCAGCAGCTTGGGGAGCAGCGGCACGACGGATACGCAGTATTTT
TRBV30,.,.,TRBJ2-5,CAWKGGETQYF,TGTGCCTGGAAGGGGGGGGAGACCCAGTACTTC
TRBV7-7,few,.,TRBJ2-3,CASSPRLSGITDTQYF,TGTGCCAGCAGCCCGCGATTATCGGGAATCACAGATACGCAGTATTTT
TRBV19,.,.,TRBJ2-1,CASALGIDNEQFF,TGTGCCAGCGCCTTAGGGATAGACAATGAGCAGTTCTTC
TRBV6-8,few,TRBD1,TRBJ2-1,CASSAGTGAYNEQFF,TGTGCCAGCAGTGCCGGGACAGGGGCCTACAATGAGCAGTTCTTC
TRBV15,.,.,TRBJ1-2,CATSRQATANYGYTF,TGTGCCACCAGCAGACAGGCGACAGCTAACTATGGCTACACCTTC
TRBV29-1,once,.,TRBJ1-5,CSVADGVGQPQHF,TGCAGCGTTGCCGACGGGGTGGGGCAGCCCCAGCATTTT
TRBV6-8,few,TRBD1,TRBJ2-3,CASSSDRGRGTDTQYF,TGTGCCAGCAGTTCTGACAGGGGGCGCGGCACAGATACGCAGTATTTT
TRBV9,.,.,TRBJ2-1,CASSPPMDNEQFF,TGTGCCAGCAGCCCTCCGATGGACAATGAGCAGTTCTTC
TRBV23-1,.,TRBD2,TRBJ2-2,CASSQGASGSWAITGELFF,TGCGCCAGCAGTCAAGGGGCTAGCGGGAGCTGGGCGATAACCGGGGAGCTGTTTTTT
TRBV6-8,few,.,TRBJ1-2,CASSEDRGLGGYTF,TGTGCCAGCAGTGAGGATCGGGGCCTTGGGGGCTACACCTTC
TRBV6-8,.,TRBD1,TRBJ2-2,CASRTGTGPLFF,TGTGCCAGCAGGACCGGGACAGGGCCGCTGTTTTTT
TRBV6-8,.,.,TRBJ1-5,CASAGRGQPQHF,TGTGCCAGCGCCGGCCGGGGACAGCCCCAGCATTTT
TRBV11-3,few,.,TRBJ2-3,CASIELGGTDTQYF,TGTGCCAGCATCGAATTGGGGGGCACAGATACGCAGTATTTT
TRBV30,.,.,TRBJ2-5,CAWSVLGAYPGPQYF,TGTGCCTGGAGTGTACTTGGGGCCTACCCGGGGCCCCAGTACTTC
TRBV6-8,.,TRBD2,TRBJ2-2,CASRLKLAGRFTGELFF,TGTGCCAGCCGCCTAAAGCTAGCGGGGAGATTCACCGGGGAGCTGTTTTTT
TRBV11-3,few,.,TRBJ2-7,CASSPLSGPYEQYF,TGTGCCAGCAGCCCTCTGTCAGGACCCTACGAGCAGTACTTC
TRBV19,.,.,TRBJ2-3,CASSSSWGTDTQYF,TGTGCCAGTAGTAGTAGCTGGGGCACAGATACGCAGTATTTT
TRBV7-6,few,.,TRBJ2-1,CASSLPGAVLLRGYNEQFF,TGTGCCAGCAGCTTACCAGGCGCGGTATTACTGCGGGGCTACAATGAGCAGTTCTTC
TRBV19,.,TRBD1,TRBJ2-7,CASSIVGGQGVNEQYF,TGTGCCAGTAGTATAGTAGGCGGACAGGGGGTAAACGAGCAGTACTTC
TRBV6-8,.,TRBD2,TRBJ2-1,CASSSPGLAGAEGEQFF,TGTGCCAGCAGTTCTCCGGGACTAGCGGGAGCCGAGGGGGAGCAGTTCTTC
TRBV5-1,.,.,TRBJ2-7,CASSLGTVWSYEQYF,TGCGCCAGCAGCTTGGGGACAGTTTGGTCCTACGAGCAGTACTTC
TRBV30,few,.,TRBJ1-2,CAWSATTGTSGYTF,TGTGCCTGGAGTGCTACGACAGGCACTAGCGGCTACACCTTC
TRBV6-8,few,TRBD1,TRBJ2-7,CASSSIGTGSYEQYF,TGTGCCAGCAGTTCCATCGGGACAGGCTCCTACGAGCAGTACTTC
TRBV6-8,.,.,TRBJ1-1,CASRLQGGVAEAFF,TGTGCCAGCAGATTACAGGGAGGAGTCGCTGAAGCTTTCTTT
TRBV29-1,.,TRBD2,TRBJ2-1,CSAGLAESSYNEQFF,TGCAGCGCTGGACTAGCGGAGAGCTCCTACAATGAGCAGTTCTTC
TRBV25-1,.,.,TRBJ2-3,CASGTWDNTDTQYF,TGTGCCAGCGGCACTTGGGATAACACAGATACGCAGTATTTT
TRBV15,.,.,TRBJ1-1,CATSPPGVQNTEAFF,TGTGCCACCAGCCCTCCAGGGGTGCAAAACACTGAAGCTTTCTTT
TRBV11-3,.,TRBD1,TRBJ1-4,CASSPARGGPAEKLFF,TGTGCCAGCAGCCCTGCACGAGGGGGCCCGGCCGAAAAACTGTTTTTT
TRBV30,.,.,TRBJ2-5,CAWNPTGFGQETQYF,TGTGCCTGGAACCCCACTGGGTTCGGCCAAGAGACCCAGTACTTC
TRBV11-3,many,.,TRBJ1-1,CASSLGRSKGTVNTEAFF,TGTGCCAGCAGCCTTGGTAGATCCAAAGGGACGGTGAACACTGAAGCTTTCTTT
TRBV1,.,.,TRBJ2-5,CASSQVVNAGQETQYF,TGCGCCAGCAGCCAAGTTGTAAATGCGGGACAAGAGACCCAGTACTTC
TRBV11-3,few,TRBD2,TRBJ2-3,CASSLAPTSGGTDTQYF,TGTGCCAGCAGCTTGGCCCCGACTAGCGGTGGCACAGATACGCAGTATTTT
TRBV5-1,.,.,TRBJ2-1,CASSRELSSYNEQFF,TGCGCCAGCAGCCGGGAACTGAGCTCCTACAATGAGCAGTTCTTC
TRBV6-8,.,.,TRBJ1-3,CASSAQGSSGNTIYF,TGTGCCAGCAGTGCACAGGGTAGCTCTGGAAACACCATATATTTT
TRBV6-8,.,.,TRBJ2-7,CASRDPRLRSEQYF,TGTGCCAGCAGAGATCCACGGCTGAGGAGCGAGCAGTACTTC
TRBV29-1,.,.,TRBJ2-7,CSVGTTGSVGEQYF,TGCAGCGTTGGAACAACAGGGTCTGTAGGGGAGCAGTACTTC
TRBV19,once,.,TRBJ2-6,CASRRQLSGANVLTF,TGTGCCAGTAGGCGACAGCTCTCTGGGGCCAACGTCCTGACTTTC
TRBV29-1,.,.,TRBJ2-5,CSVAAGRETQYF,TGCAGCGTTGCGGCGGGGCGAGAGACCCAGTACTTC